These 8 T cell receptor beta chains share one sample of origin, sequenced in a study of CD8+ T cells in alopecia areata. Treatment specified: oral pan-JAK inhibitor, 5-10 mg twice daily. RNA extraction and reverse transcription yielded cDNA as sequencing template. This table comes from immunoSEQ multiplex PCR, and its TCRdb copy is limited to in-frame clones, with some not included. The data contain 180,000 or so clones, roughly 46% of them singletons. This specimen was CD8+ T cells sorted from blood, taken around week 54, from a patient treated with tofacitinib. These receptors all stem from a human donor with alopecia areata.

This clone occurred a few times. The CDR3 region is CAWRRASGETGELFF. CDR3 coding DNA: TGTGCCTGGAGAAGGGCTAGCGGGGAGACCGGGGAGCTGTTTTTT. The V gene is TRBV30, the J gene TRBJ2-2; TRBD2 agrees at 9 bases. Trimming removed 3 bases from V and 5 bases from J; junction bases left unmatched: 7. The CDR3 extends over 15 amino acids. CDR1 GTSNPN and CDR2 SVGIG come from the germline V gene (reference sequence).

This clone was seen a handful of times. Other DNA sequences in this sample translate to the same CDR3. V and J are TRBV30 and TRBJ2-1; D is uncertain. This CDR3 is built from 12 residues. Trimming pared 0 bases from V and 6 bases from J, leaving 6 bases between. Germline-derived CDR1 and CDR2 are GTSNPN and SVGIG (reference sequence). CDR3 loop: CAWSVRGNEQFF. The CDR3 nucleotides read TGTGCCTGGAGTGTCCGAGGCAATGAGCAGTTCTTC. Based on the CDR3 plus reference TRBV30 and TRBJ2-1, the full variable domain is SQTIHQWPATLVQPVGSPLSLECTVEGTSNPNLYWYRQAAGRGLQLLFYSVGIGQISSEVPQNLSASRPQDRQFILSSKKLLLSDSGFYLCAWSVRGNEQFFGPGTRLTVL.

The genes are TRBV27 and TRBJ2-1; the match to TRBD2 covers 12 bases. V shed 5 bases and J 8 bases; nucleotides not matched to a gene: 4. The CDR3 spans 14 residues. Germline V gives CDR1 MNHEY, CDR2 SMNVEV (reference sequence). This chain's CDR3 is CASSETSGGHEQFF. The CDR3 DNA reads as TGTGCCAGCAGTGAGACTAGCGGGGGCCATGAGCAGTTCTTC.

A few counts support this clone. The chain links TRBV27 to TRBJ2-3; D uncertain. Trimming pared 5 bases from V and 1 base from J, leaving 7 bases between. This CDR3 has 13 residues. Germline CDR1 is MNHEY and CDR2 is SMNVEV (reference sequence). The CDR3 protein is CASSPTRTDTQYF. As DNA, the CDR3 is TGTGCCAGCAGTCCGACCCGCACAGATACGCAGTATTTT.

V usage is TRBV2 and J usage is TRBJ1-4; D unresolved. The CDR3 covers 12 residues. The germline V and J ends were trimmed by 10 bases and 6 bases, with 12 bases remaining between them. The germline gives CDR1 SNHLY, CDR2 FYNNEI. CDR3 nucleotide sequence: TGTGCCACGCGGACCGATCATGAAAAACTGTTTTTT. It translates to CATRTDHEKLFF.

This clone has only a few counts. This chain joins TRBV7-2 and TRBJ1-2, with a tentative D call TRBD1 (6 bases). Germline CDR1 is SGHTA and CDR2 is FQGNSA. V gave up 8 bases and J gave up 8 bases, with 15 bases separating them. This CDR3 is built from 12 residues. The CDR3 loop is CASAATGSGYTF. The CDR3 DNA sequence: TGTGCCAGCGCGGCTACAGGGAGCGGCTACACCTTC.

The rearrangement uses TRBV5-4 and TRBJ2-1; 8 bases match TRBD1. The CDR3 length is 16 residues. V lost 5 bases to trimming and J lost 1 base; unmatched junction nucleotides: 8. Germline lookup yields CDR1 SGHNT and CDR2 YYREEE (reference sequence). CDR3 amino acids: CASSHRGAVSYNEQFF. CDR3 DNA: TGTGCCAGCAGTCACAGGGGGGCCGTTTCCTACAATGAGCAGTTCTTC.

The chain employs TRBV5-6 and TRBJ2-3, with D possibly being TRBD1 (6 bases). CDR1 is SGHDT, CDR2 YYEEEE, per germline. This CDR3 has 12 residues. The V gene lost 4 bases and the J gene lost 5 bases, with 8 bases spanning the gap. CDR3 sequence: CASSPQGDTQYF. The CDR3 DNA reads as TGTGCCAGCAGCCCACAGGGAGATACGCAGTATTTT.